This T cell receptor (beta chain) was profiled in a study of CXCR3-negative and CXCR3-positive naive CD8 T cells (dated by TCRdb to about 2019). A note on the overall study: In total, 130 million to 150 million TRB reads were obtained, which works out to roughly 1.5 +/- 0.3 million reads per library. TRBV-TRBJ cluster analysis included naive subsets from 5 donors and memory cells from 3 donors. Data from about 10 donors, pooled across two independent experiments, went into the diversity and physicochemical repertoire analyses.

General study outcomes and caveats: Because CXCR3 expression was partially decreased after cryopreservation, freshly isolated PBMCs were used for most assays. Comparably high repertoire diversity was found in both naive subsets, whereas much lower repertoire diversity was found in memory CD8+ T cells. TRB CDR3s from CXCR3-positive naive cells showed higher hydrophobicity (lower Kidera factor 4), lower energy, and higher strength and volume indices than CXCR3-negative naive cells. Surface CD5, linked to self-reactivity in mice, was comparable between naive subsets; TCR interaction strength was therefore also inferred from TRB CDR3 physicochemical properties. Within the same donor, TRBV-TRBJ usage looked similar between naive CXCR3-negative and CXCR3-positive cells, but memory cells had distinct patterns.

The sequencing machine was a NextSeq 550. The Human TCR Profiling Kit (MiLaboratory) was used to prepare UMI-labeled 5' RACE TRB cDNA libraries. The full amount of extracted RNA was used for cDNA synthesis, and the full amount of resulting cDNA was used for PCR amplification. Libraries were prepared in parallel with an identical number of PCR cycles. Concerning the study's data processing: MIGEC and MiXCR extracted about 53,000 +/- 10,000 unique UMI-labeled TRB cDNA molecules per library, requiring at least two reads per UMI. Each library averaged about 38,000 +/- 11,000 functional in-frame TRB CDR3 nucleotide clonotypes without stop codons. After downsampling to 5000 UMI-labeled TRB molecules per sample, diversity metrics such as normalized Shannon-Wiener and Chao1 were calculated in VDJtools. Clonotype-size-weighted physicochemical properties of the central five CDR3 residues (interaction energy, strength, volume and Kidera factor 4) were computed in VDJtools. TCRdb reprocessed the reads, and each CDR3 protein sequence is entered once, without DNA. The authors' filters were not applied to this entry. The table held for this sample gives some 68,000 distinct CDR3 sequences. Of the sample, approximately 4.4% falls within the top ten clones.

Each CD8+ T cell subset was flow-sorted in triplicate, and some 310,000 cells per subset were placed directly into RLT lysis buffer. Naive CD8+ T cells were defined stringently as CD45RO-CCR7+CD27+CD95- to exclude memory contaminants. Using standard density gradient centrifugation, peripheral blood mononuclear cells were isolated from buffy coats. A FACSAria III was used to flow-sort naive CXCR3-negative and CXCR3-positive CD8+ T cells. Total RNA was extracted from sorted cells using an RNeasy Mini Kit. About this clonotype: Its binding antigen is unknown.

Material for sequencing was naive CXCR3+ CD8+ T cells from blood. The cell subset or site label, read with the paper, signifies: CD45RO-CCR7+CD27+CD95- naive CD8+ T cells expressing CXCR3 (TNR3+). This TCR came from a human donor in good health. Some clones in this sample may be carry-over from other donors' samples.

The CDR3 amino acid sequence is: CASSLEAGLSYEQYF. The V and J segments used are TRBV7-7 and TRBJ2-7; checking the TCRdb D call of TRBD2 is not possible without DNA. CDR1 and CDR2, per the germline V gene (reference sequence), are SSHAT and FNYEAQ. Its CDR3 holds 15 amino acids, cysteine through phenylalanine. No DNA has been recorded. The entire variable domain, with the stretches around the CDR3 drawn from the reference TRBV7-7 and TRBJ2-7 proteins, is GAGVSQSPRYKVTKRGQDVTLRCDPISSHATLYWYQQALGQGPEFLTYFNYEAQPDKSGLPSDRFSAERPEGSISTLTIQRTEQRDSAMYRCASSLEAGLSYEQYFGPGTRLTVT.